The 20 T cell receptor beta chains reported below all come from one sample, sequenced in a study of post-analysis software for immune sequencing data. Findings and limits, study-wide: Roughly five TRBV segments appeared more often in patients than in controls, and TRBV5-6, TRBV5-1 and TRBV20-1 were among these.

Antigens of these TCRs are unknown. The TCR beta cDNA libraries carried unique molecular identifiers. One entry per CDR3 protein results from TCRdb running MiXCR on the PCR reads. The sample includes around 400,000 distinct CDR3 sequences, 39% of them seen just once. The sequencing sample was made of blood. These TCRs come from a girl aged 2-10 years with multiple sclerosis.

The CDR3 DNA sequence: TGTGCCAGCAGCACCCCACGTCAGACAGGGCGCACAGATACGCAGTATTTT. Its translation is CASSTPRQTGRTDTQYF. The gene calls are TRBV9 and TRBJ2-3; 7 bases map to TRBD1. The CDR3 has 17 residues. In germline, CDR1 is SGDLS, CDR2 YYNGEE. The V segment lost 4 bases and the J segment 1 base; nucleotides outside the gene matches: 12.

This clonotype showed up just a few times. The gene calls are TRBV20-1 and TRBJ2-1, with D tentatively TRBD2 (6 bases). The length of the CDR3 is 13 residues. V was pared by 4 bases and J by 4 bases, with 11 bases between. CDR1 DFQATT and CDR2 SNEGSKA come from the germline V gene (reference sequence). Here the CDR3 DNA reads TGCAGTGCTATTCGCGGGGTATACAATGAGCAGTTCTTC. It codes for CSAIRGVYNEQFF.

The chain recombines TRBV9 with TRBJ2-1; D call uncertain. The CDR3 loop spans 15 amino acids. Germline assignment: CDR1 SGDLS and CDR2 YYNGEE. V was clipped by 4 bases and J by 4 bases, with 15 bases between them. CDR3 sequence reads: CASSPTSLLYNEQFF. CDR3 DNA sequence: TGTGCCAGCAGCCCCACCTCCCTCCTGTACAATGAGCAGTTCTTC.

The chain combines TRBV18 with TRBJ2-7; 13 bases map to TRBD2. V shed 4 bases and J 7 bases; nucleotides not matched to a gene: 7. In germline, CDR1 is KGHSH, CDR2 LQKENI. This CDR3 region has 15 residues. The CDR3 here is CASSRGLAGVEEQYF. For the CDR3, the DNA is TGTGCCAGCTCACGTGGACTAGCGGGAGTGGAGGAGCAGTACTTC.

CDR3 bases: TGTGCCAGCAGCCAAGTGTTCGTCCAGATTTACGAGCAGTACTTC. It specifies CASSQVFVQIYEQYF. The V gene is TRBV3-1, the J gene TRBJ2-7; D unresolved. V was clipped by 1 base and J by 4 bases, with 14 bases between them. Looked up from germline, CDR1 is LGHDT and CDR2 is YNNKEL (reference sequence). The CDR3 spans 15 residues.

This chain joins TRBV4-1 and TRBJ1-2; no firm D call. Germline V gives CDR1 MGHRA, CDR2 YSYEKL. This CDR3 is 15 amino acids long. Trimming took 0 bases from V and 3 from J, leaving 11 bases between them. The CDR3 region has the DNA TGCGCCAGCAGCCAAGATGGGTGGAGGGACTATGGCTACACCTTC. It is translated as CASSQDGWRDYGYTF.

The V gene is TRBV20-1, the J gene TRBJ2-5, with TRBD1 matching 11 bases. V dropped 6 bases and J dropped 3; count of bases not matched to a gene: 3. Germline V gene sequence: CDR1 DFQATT, CDR2 SNEGSKA (reference sequence). The CDR3 is 13 residues long. CDR3 loop: CSASGQGEETQYF. The CDR3 DNA reads as TGCAGTGCCTCGGGACAGGGGGAAGAGACCCAGTACTTC.

There are a few counts of this clonotype. This rearrangement joins TRBV10-3 to TRBJ2-7, with 8 bases lining up with TRBD1. After removal of 6 bases from V and 3 bases from J, the junction contained 10 bases not matched to a gene. CDR3 size: 15 residues. Germline CDR1 is ENHRY and CDR2 is SYGVKD. The CDR3 here is CAISDLGQGNYEQYF. For the CDR3, the DNA is TGTGCCATCAGCGACCTTGGACAGGGAAACTACGAGCAGTACTTC.

A few counts support this clonotype. The CDR3 region has the DNA TGCGCCAGCAGCTTGATCACAGGGAAGAGTTCACCCCTCCACTTT. It yields the protein CASSLITGKSSPLHF. This chain connects TRBV5-1 to TRBJ1-6, with TRBD1 as a possible D gene (6 bases). The CDR3 runs 15 residues. Germline lookup yields CDR1 SGHRS and CDR2 YFSETQ. V gave up 1 base and J gave up 9 bases, with 14 bases separating them.

The chain combines TRBV7-2 with TRBJ2-1; 12 nucleotides match TRBD2. The ends lost 4 bases at V and 3 bases at J; junction bases unmatched: 10. Germline V CDR1 and CDR2: SGHTA, FQGNSA. The CDR3 is made up of 18 amino acids. The CDR3 loop reads CASSSPGTSGFIYNEQFF. CDR3 coding DNA: TGTGCCAGCAGCTCCCCCGGGACTAGCGGGTTCATCTACAATGAGCAGTTCTTC.

The chain carries TRBV10-3 and TRBJ2-1; the D gene is possibly TRBD1 (6 bases). The V gene lost 1 base and the J gene lost 4 bases, with 14 bases spanning the gap. The CDR3 loop spans 16 amino acids. CDR1 and CDR2 from the germline V gene are ENHRY and SYGVKD. CDR3 bases: TGTGCCATCAGTGAGTGGAGTGGGGGACAATACAATGAGCAGTTCTTC. It encodes CAISEWSGGQYNEQFF.

V and J are TRBV20-1 and TRBJ2-5; D unclear. The end of the DNA is better explained by TRBJ2-7, so the J call may be wrong. The CDR3 extends over 12 amino acids. The germline V gene encodes CDR1 DFQATT and CDR2 SNEGSKA (reference sequence). The CDR3 reads CSANSGPYEQYF. In DNA form, the CDR3 reads TGCAGTGCTAACAGTGGGCCTTACGAGCAGTACTTC.

The chain couples TRBV6-5 to TRBJ1-1; 7 bases align to TRBD1. Germline V gene data show CDR1 as MNHEY and CDR2 as SVGAGI. The CDR3 consists of 15 residues. Trimming took 4 bases from V and 1 from J; bases not matched to a gene: 6. The chain's CDR3 is CASSWRTGWNTEAFF. Written as DNA, the CDR3 is TGTGCCAGCAGTTGGCGGACAGGCTGGAACACTGAAGCTTTCTTT.

V is TRBV20-1 and J is TRBJ2-7; 9 bases match TRBD1. CDR1 and CDR2 from the germline V gene are DFQATT and SNEGSKA (reference sequence). Germline trimming cut 6 bases from V and 0 bases from J; bases unmatched to any gene: 0. The CDR3 consists of 12 residues. The DNA of the CDR3 is TGCAGTGCGGACAGGGGCTCCTACGAGCAGTACTTC. Translated, it gives CSADRGSYEQYF.

This clonotype was recorded a few times. The rearrangement links TRBV15 to TRBJ2-3, with 7 bases that match TRBD1. V was pared by 5 bases and J by 4 bases, with 9 bases of the junction left unmatched. This CDR3 has 15 residues. From germline, CDR1 is LNHNV and CDR2 YYDKDF (reference sequence). CDR3 sequence (DNA): TGTGCCACCAGCGGACCGGGACAGCGTCCAGATACGCAGTATTTT. This encodes CATSGPGQRPDTQYF.

The chain combines TRBV4-1 with TRBJ2-7, with D perhaps matching TRBD1 (5 bases). V was cut by 0 bases and J by 1 base, with 13 bases left in between. CDR3 length equals 16 residues. CDR1 MGHRA and CDR2 YSYEKL come from the germline V gene. Here the CDR3 reads CASSQDRPGLSYEQYF. CDR3 sequence (DNA): TGCGCCAGCAGCCAAGATAGGCCAGGGTTATCCTACGAGCAGTACTTC.

The gene calls are TRBV20-1 and TRBJ2-1; tentatively, D is TRBD1 or TRBD2 (5 bases each). The V and J ends lost 5 bases and 3 bases respectively, with 17 bases between them. The CDR3 runs to 15 residues. Germline assignment: CDR1 DFQATT and CDR2 SNEGSKA (reference sequence). This chain's CDR3 is CSAARGESDYNEQFF. The CDR3 coding sequence is TGCAGTGCTGCCCGGGGCGAGAGTGACTACAATGAGCAGTTCTTC.

The rearrangement uses TRBV5-1 and TRBJ1-6; D unclear. Looked up from germline, CDR1 is SGHRS and CDR2 is YFSETQ. Trimming left V 1 base short and J 7 bases short, with 18 bases between. The CDR3 sequence is 17 residues long. CDR3 loop: CASSLLHPTSKNSPLHF. CDR3 coding DNA: TGCGCCAGCAGCTTGCTTCACCCCACGAGTAAGAATTCACCCCTCCACTTT.

The CDR3 spells CASSQPGGGHDSSPLHF. The CDR3 nucleotides read TGCGCCAGCAGCCAGCCAGGGGGCGGACACGATTCCTCACCCCTCCACTTT. The V call is TRBV4-1, the J call TRBJ1-6; 8 nucleotides agree with TRBD1. V dropped 3 bases and J dropped 10; count of bases not matched to a gene: 14. The CDR3 contains 17 residues. The germline CDR1 and CDR2 sequences are MGHRA and YSYEKL.

The chain carries TRBV28 and TRBJ1-1; D is uncertain. Trimming cost V 6 bases and J 4 bases, with 21 bases left between them. The V gene's germline CDR1 is MDHEN and CDR2 SYDVKM. This CDR3 is built from 16 residues. CDR3 nucleotides: TGTGCCAGCAGCTTGCCCGAGGGCGCTATGAGCACTGAAGCTTTCTTT. This sequence encodes CASSLPEGAMSTEAFF.